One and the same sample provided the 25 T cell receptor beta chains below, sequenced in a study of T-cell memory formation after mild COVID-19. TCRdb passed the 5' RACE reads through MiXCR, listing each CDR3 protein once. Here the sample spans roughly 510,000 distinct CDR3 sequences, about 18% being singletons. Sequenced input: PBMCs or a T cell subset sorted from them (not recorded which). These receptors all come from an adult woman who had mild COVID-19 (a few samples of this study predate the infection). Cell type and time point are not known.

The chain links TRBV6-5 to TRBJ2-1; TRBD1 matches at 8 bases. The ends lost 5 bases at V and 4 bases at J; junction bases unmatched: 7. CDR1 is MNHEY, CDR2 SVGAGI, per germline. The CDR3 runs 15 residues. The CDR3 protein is CASSKRTGRYNEQFF. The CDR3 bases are TGTGCCAGCAGTAAGAGGACAGGGCGGTACAATGAGCAGTTCTTC.

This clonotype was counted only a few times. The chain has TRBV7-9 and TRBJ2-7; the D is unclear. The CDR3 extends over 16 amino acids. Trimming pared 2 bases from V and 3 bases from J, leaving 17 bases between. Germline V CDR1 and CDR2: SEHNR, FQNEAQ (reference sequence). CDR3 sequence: CASSLSGQSRIYEQYF. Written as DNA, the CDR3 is TGTGCCAGCAGCTTATCCGGGCAGAGCAGAATCTACGAGCAGTACTTC.

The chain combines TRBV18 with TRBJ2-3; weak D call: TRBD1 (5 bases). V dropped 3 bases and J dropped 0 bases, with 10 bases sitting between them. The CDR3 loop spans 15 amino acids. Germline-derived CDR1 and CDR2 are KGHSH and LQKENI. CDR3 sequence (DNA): TGTGCCAGCTCACCGGACGACAGTAGCACAGATACGCAGTATTTT. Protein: CASSPDDSSTDTQYF.

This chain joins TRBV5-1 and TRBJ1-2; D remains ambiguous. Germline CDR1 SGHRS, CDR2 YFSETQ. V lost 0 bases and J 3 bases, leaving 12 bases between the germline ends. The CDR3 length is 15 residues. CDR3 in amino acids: CASSLARSQDYGYTF. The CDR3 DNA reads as TGCGCCAGCAGCTTGGCCAGGTCGCAAGACTATGGCTACACCTTC.

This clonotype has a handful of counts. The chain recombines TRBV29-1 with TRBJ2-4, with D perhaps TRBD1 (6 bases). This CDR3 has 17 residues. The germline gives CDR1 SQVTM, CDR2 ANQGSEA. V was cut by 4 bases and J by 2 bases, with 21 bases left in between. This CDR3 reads CSVGSHRDMLTKNIQYF. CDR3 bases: TGCAGCGTTGGAAGTCACAGGGACATGTTGACCAAAAACATTCAGTACTTC.

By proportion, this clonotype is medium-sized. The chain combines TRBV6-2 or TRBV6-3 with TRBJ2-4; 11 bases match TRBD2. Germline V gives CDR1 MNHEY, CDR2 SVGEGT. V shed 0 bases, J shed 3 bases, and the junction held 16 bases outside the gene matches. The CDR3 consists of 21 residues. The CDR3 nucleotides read TGTGCCAGCAGTTACTCCCCCGCACTAGCGGGAGAGGTTCGAGGCAAAAACATTCAGTACTTC. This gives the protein CASSYSPALAGEVRGKNIQYF.

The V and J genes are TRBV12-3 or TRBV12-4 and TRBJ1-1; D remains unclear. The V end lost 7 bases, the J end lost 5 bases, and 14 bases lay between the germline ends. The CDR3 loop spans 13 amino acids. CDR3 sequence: CASTSRGWTEAFF. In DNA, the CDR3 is TGTGCCAGCACCTCCCGGGGTTGGACTGAAGCTTTCTTT.

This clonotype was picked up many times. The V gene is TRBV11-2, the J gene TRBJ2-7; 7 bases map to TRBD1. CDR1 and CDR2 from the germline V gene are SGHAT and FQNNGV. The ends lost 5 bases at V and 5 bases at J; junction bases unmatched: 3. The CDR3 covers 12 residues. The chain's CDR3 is CASSRQGHEQYF. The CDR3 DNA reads TGTGCCAGCAGCCGACAGGGCCACGAGCAGTACTTC.

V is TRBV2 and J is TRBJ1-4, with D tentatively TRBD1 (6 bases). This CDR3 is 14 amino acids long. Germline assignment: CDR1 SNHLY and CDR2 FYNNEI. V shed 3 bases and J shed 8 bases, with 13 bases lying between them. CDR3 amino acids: CASSDGQGQEKLFF. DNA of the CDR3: TGTGCCAGCAGTGATGGGCAGGGGCAAGAAAAACTGTTTTTT.

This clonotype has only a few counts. The CDR3 sequence: CASSNGPEEANEKLFF. The DNA of the CDR3 is TGTGCCAGCAGCAATGGTCCCGAAGAGGCTAATGAAAAACTGTTTTTT. The chain links TRBV21-1 to TRBJ1-4; the table's TRBD1 call for D was not verified on the DNA. TRBV21-1 is an annotated pseudogene. The CDR3 consists of 16 residues.

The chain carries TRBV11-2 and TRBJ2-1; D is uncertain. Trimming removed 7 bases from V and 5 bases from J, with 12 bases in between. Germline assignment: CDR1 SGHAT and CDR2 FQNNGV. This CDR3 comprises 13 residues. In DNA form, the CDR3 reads TGTGCCAGCACCTCTCAGAATCACAATGAGCAGTTCTTC. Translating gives CASTSQNHNEQFF.

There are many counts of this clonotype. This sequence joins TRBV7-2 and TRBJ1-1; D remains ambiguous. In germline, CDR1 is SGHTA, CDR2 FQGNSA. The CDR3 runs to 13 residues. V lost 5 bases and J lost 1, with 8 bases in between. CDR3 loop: CASSVGENTEAFF. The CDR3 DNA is TGTGCCAGCAGCGTTGGAGAGAACACTGAAGCTTTCTTT.

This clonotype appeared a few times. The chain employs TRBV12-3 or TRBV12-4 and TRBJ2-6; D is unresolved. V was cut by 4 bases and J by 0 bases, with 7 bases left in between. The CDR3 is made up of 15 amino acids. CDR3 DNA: TGTGCCAGCAGTTATACCCGCTCTGGGGCCAACGTCCTGACTTTC. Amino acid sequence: CASSYTRSGANVLTF.

CDR3 nucleotide sequence: TGCAGTGCTAGAGTGGGGAATAGTTTCGACATTCAGTACTTC. It is translated as CSARVGNSFDIQYF. The V gene is TRBV20-1, the J gene TRBJ2-4; D call uncertain. V was trimmed by 1 base and J by 8 bases, leaving 15 bases between them. Germline V gene lookup returns CDR1 DFQATT and CDR2 SNEGSKA (reference sequence). The CDR3 totals 14 residues.

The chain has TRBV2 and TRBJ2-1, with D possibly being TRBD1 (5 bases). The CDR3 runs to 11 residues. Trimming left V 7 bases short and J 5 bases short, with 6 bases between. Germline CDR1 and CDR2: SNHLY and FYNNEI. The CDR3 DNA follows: TGTGCCAGCACAGGGAACAATGAGCAGTTCTTC. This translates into CASTGNNEQFF.

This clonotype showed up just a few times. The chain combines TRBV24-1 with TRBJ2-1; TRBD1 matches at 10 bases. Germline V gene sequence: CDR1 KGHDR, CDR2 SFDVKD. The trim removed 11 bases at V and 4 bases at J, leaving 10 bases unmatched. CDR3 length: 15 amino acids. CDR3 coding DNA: TGTGCCATTAGGGGAGGGACAGGGGCATACAATGAGCAGTTCTTC. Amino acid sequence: CAIRGGTGAYNEQFF.

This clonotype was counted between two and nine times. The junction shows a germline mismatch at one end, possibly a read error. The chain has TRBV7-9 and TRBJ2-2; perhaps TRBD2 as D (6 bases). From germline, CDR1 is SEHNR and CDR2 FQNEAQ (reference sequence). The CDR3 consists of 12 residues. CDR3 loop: CASGGNPGELFF. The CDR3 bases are TGTGCCAGCGGGGGGAACCCCGGGGAGCTGTTTTTT.

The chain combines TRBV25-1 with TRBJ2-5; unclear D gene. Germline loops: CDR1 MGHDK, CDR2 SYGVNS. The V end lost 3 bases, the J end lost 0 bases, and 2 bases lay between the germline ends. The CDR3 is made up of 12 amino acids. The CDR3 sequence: CASSDYQETQYF. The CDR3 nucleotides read TGTGCCAGCAGTGATTACCAAGAGACCCAGTACTTC.

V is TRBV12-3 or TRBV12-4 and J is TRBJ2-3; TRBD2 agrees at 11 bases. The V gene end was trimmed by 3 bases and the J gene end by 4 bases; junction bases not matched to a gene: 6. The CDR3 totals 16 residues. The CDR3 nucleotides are TGTGCCAGCAGTTTCAGTGGACTAGCGGGCTCAGATACGCAGTATTTT. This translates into CASSFSGLAGSDTQYF.

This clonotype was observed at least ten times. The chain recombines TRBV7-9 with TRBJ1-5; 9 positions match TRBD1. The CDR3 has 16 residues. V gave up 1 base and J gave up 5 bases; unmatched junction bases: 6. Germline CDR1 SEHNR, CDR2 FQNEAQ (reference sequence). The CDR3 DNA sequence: TGTGCCAGCAGCTTAGAGGGGACAGGGAGGCATCAGCCCCAGCATTTT. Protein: CASSLEGTGRHQPQHF.

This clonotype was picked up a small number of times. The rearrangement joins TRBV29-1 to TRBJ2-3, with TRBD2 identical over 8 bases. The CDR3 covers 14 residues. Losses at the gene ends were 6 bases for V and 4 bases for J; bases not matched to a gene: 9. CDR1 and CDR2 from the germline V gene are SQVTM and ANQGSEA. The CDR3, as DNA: TGCAGCGTCCGGGCTGGCGGGGGGTCAGATACGCAGTATTTT. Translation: CSVRAGGGSDTQYF.

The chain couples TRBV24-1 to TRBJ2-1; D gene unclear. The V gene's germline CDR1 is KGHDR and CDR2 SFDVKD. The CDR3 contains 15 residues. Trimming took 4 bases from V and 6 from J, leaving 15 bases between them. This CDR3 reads CATSESTWVLNEQFF. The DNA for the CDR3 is TGTGCCACCAGTGAATCGACCTGGGTTCTCAATGAGCAGTTCTTC.

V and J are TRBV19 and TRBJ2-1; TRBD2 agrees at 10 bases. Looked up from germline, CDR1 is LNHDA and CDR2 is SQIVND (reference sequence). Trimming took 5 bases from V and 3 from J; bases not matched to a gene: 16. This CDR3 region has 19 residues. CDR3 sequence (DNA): TGTGCCAGTAGTTCCCCCGGGACTAGCGCCCAATTCTACTACAATGAGCAGTTCTTC. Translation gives CASSSPGTSAQFYYNEQFF.

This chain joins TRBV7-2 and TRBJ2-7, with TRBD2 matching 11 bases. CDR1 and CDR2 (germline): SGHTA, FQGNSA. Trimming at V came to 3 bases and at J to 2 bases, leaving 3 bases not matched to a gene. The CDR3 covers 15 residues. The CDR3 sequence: CASSFTSGGPYEQYF. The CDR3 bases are TGTGCCAGCAGCTTTACTAGCGGGGGCCCCTACGAGCAGTACTTC.

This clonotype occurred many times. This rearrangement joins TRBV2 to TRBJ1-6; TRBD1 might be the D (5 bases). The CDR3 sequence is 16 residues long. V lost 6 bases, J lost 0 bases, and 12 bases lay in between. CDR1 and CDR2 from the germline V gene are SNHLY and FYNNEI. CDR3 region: CASRGTGSSYNSPLHF. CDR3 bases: TGTGCCAGCAGAGGGACGGGAAGCTCCTATAATTCACCCCTCCACTTT.